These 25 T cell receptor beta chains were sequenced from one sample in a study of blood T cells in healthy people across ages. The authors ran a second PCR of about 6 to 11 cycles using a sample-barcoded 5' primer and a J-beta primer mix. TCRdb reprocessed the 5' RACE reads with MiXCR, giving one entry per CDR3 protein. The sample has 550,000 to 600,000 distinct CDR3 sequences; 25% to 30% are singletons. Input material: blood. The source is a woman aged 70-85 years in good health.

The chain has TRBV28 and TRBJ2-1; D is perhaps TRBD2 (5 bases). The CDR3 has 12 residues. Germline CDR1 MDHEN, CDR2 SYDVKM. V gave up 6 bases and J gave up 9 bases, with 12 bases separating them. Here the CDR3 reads CASSDIRGEQFF. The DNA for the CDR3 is TGTGCCAGCAGCGACATCCGGGGTGAGCAGTTCTTC.

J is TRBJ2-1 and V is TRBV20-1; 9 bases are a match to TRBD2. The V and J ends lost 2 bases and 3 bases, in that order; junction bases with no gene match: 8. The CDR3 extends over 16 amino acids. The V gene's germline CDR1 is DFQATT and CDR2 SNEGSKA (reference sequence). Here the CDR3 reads CSARRSSGSVYNEQFF. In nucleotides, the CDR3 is TGCAGTGCTAGAAGGAGTAGCGGGAGTGTCTACAATGAGCAGTTCTTC.

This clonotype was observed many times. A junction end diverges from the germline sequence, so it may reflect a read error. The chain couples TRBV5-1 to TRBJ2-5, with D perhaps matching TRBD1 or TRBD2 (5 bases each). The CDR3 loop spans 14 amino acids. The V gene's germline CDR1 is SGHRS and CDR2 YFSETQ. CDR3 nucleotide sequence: TGTGCCAGCAGCAGTTCCGGGGCCCAAGAGACCCAGTACTTC. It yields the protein CASSSSGAQETQYF.

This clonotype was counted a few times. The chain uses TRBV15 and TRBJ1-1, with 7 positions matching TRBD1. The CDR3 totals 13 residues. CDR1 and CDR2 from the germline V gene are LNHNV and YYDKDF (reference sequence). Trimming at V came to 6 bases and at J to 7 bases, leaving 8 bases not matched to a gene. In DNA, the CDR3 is TGTGCCACCAGAGAGGGGGCGGGCCGTGAAGCTTTCTTT. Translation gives CATREGAGREAFF.

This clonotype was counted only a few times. The CDR3 sequence: CASRPLRTGALGTEAFF. CDR3 DNA: TGTGCCAGCAGACCCCTCCGGACAGGGGCATTGGGTACTGAAGCTTTCTTT. V gene TRBV5-6 combines with J gene TRBJ1-1; 9 nucleotides match TRBD1. CDR3 length: 17 amino acids. Per the germline V gene, CDR1 is SGHDT and CDR2 is YYEEEE. V trimming: 5 bases; J trimming: 5 bases; junction bases outside the gene matches: 16.

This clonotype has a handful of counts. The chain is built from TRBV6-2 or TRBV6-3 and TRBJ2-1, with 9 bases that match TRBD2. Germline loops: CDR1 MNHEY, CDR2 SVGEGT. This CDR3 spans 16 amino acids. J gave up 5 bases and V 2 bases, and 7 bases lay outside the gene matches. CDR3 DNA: TGTGCCAGCAGTTACGGCCTAGCGGGGCAAAACAATGAGCAGTTCTTC. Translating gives CASSYGLAGQNNEQFF.

CDR3 coding DNA: TGTGCCAGCATCGAGACAGGGATGAACACTGAAGCTTTCTTT. This codes for CASIETGMNTEAFF. The V and J genes are TRBV6-6 and TRBJ1-1, with 7 bases that match TRBD1. CDR3 length: 14 amino acids. Germline lookup yields CDR1 MNHNY and CDR2 SVGAGI (reference sequence). Losses at the gene ends were 7 bases for V and 0 bases for J; bases not matched to a gene: 5.

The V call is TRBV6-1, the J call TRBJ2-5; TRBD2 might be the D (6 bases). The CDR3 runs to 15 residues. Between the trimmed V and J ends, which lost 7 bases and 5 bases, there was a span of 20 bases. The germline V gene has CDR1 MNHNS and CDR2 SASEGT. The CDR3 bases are TGTGCCAGCAACGACCGGGACCGTCGGGGGGAGACCCAGTACTTC. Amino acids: CASNDRDRRGETQYF.

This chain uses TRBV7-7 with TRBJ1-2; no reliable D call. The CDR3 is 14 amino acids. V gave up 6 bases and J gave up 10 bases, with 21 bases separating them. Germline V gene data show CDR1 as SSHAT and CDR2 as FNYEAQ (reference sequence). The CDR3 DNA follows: TGTGCCAGCAGACCTATGTTGGGCTCAGCGGTCTACACCTTC. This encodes CASRPMLGSAVYTF.

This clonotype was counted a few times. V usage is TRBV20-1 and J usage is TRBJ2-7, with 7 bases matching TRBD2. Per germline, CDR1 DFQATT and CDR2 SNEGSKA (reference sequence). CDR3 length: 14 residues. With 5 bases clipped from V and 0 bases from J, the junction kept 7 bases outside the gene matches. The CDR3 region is CSAATSSISYEQYF. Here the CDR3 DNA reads TGCAGTGCTGCGACTAGCTCGATCTCCTACGAGCAGTACTTC.

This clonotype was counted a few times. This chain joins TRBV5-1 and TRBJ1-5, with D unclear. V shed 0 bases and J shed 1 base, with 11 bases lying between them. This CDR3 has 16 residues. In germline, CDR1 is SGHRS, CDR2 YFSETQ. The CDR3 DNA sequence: TGCGCCAGCAGCTTGGATGGGATCATAAGCAATCAGCCCCAGCATTTT. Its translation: CASSLDGIISNQPQHF.

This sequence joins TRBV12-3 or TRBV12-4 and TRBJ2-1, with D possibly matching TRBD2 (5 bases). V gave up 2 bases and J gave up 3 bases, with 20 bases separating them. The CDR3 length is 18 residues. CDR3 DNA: TGTGCCAGCAGTTTACCCCCCGAGGTGAACGGGATCTACAATGAGCAGTTCTTC. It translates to CASSLPPEVNGIYNEQFF.

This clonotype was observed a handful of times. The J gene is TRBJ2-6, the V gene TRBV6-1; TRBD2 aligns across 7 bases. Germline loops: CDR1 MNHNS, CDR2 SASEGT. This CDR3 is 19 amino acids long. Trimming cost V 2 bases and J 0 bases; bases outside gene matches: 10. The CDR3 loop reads CASSEWGAGPPSGANVLTF. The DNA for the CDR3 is TGTGCCAGCAGTGAATGGGGAGCGGGACCTCCCTCTGGGGCCAACGTCCTGACTTTC.

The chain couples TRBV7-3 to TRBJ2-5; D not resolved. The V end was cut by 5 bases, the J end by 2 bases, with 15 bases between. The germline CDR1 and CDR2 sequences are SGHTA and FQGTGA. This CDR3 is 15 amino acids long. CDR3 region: CASSVGMPAQETQYF. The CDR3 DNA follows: TGTGCCAGCAGCGTCGGCATGCCGGCTCAAGAGACCCAGTACTTC.

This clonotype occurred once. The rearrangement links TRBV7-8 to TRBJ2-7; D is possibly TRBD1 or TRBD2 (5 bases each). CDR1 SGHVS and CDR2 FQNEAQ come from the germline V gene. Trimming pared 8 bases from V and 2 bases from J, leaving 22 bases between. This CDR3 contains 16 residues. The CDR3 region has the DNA TGTGCCAGCGAGAAAATTCAATGGGACGGAACCTACGAGCAGTACTTC. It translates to CASEKIQWDGTYEQYF.

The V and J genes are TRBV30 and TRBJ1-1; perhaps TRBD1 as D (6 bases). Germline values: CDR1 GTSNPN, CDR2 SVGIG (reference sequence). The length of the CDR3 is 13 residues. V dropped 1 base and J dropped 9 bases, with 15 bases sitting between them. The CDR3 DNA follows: TGTGCCTGGAGTGGGGGGCCCGGGACCCAAGCTTTCTTT. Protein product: CAWSGGPGTQAFF.

Written as DNA, the CDR3 is TGTGCCAGCAGACCCTCCGGAGAGAACACTGAAGCTTTCTTT. It specifies CASRPSGENTEAFF. The rearrangement joins TRBV6-2 or TRBV6-3 to TRBJ1-1, with unresolved D. The V and J ends lost 6 bases and 1 base respectively, with 12 bases between them. CDR1 is MNHEY and CDR2 is SVGEGT in the germline V gene. The CDR3 sequence is 14 residues long.

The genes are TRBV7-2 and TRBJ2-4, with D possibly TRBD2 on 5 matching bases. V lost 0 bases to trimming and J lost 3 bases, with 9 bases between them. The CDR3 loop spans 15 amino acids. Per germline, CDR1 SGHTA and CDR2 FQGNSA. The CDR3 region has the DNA TGTGCCAGCAGCTTAGCGGAGCGGTACAAAAACATTCAGTACTTC. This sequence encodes CASSLAERYKNIQYF.

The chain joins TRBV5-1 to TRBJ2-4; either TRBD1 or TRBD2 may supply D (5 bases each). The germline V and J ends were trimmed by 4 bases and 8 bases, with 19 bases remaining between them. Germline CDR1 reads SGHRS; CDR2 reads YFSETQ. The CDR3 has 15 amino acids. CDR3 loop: CASSPPRAGSDIQYF. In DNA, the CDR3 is TGCGCCAGCAGCCCCCCAAGAGCAGGGAGTGACATTCAGTACTTC.

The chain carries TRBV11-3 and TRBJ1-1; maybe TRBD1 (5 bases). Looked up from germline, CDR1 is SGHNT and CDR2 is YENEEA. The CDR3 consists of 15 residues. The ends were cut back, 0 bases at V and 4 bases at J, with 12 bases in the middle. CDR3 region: CASSLDRGESTEAFF. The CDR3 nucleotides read TGTGCCAGCAGCTTAGATCGGGGGGAGAGCACTGAAGCTTTCTTT.

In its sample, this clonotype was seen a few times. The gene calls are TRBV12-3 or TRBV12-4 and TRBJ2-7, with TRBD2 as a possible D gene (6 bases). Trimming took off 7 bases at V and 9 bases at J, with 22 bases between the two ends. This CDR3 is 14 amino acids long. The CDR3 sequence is CASTPSGSVIRQYF. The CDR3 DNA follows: TGTGCCAGCACCCCCAGCGGGTCCGTGATAAGGCAGTACTTC.

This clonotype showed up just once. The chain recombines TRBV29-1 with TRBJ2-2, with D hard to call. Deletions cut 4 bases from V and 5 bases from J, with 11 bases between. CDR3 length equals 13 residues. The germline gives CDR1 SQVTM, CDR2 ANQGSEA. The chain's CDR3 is CSVGGRNTGELFF. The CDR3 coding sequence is TGCAGCGTTGGTGGCAGGAATACCGGGGAGCTGTTTTTT.

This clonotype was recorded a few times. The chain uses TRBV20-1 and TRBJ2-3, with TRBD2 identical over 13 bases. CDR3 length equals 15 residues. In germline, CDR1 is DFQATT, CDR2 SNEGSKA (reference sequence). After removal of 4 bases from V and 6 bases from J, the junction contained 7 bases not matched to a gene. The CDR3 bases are TGCAGTGCTACGACTAGCGGGGGGACCGCGGATACGCAGTATTTT. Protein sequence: CSATTSGGTADTQYF.

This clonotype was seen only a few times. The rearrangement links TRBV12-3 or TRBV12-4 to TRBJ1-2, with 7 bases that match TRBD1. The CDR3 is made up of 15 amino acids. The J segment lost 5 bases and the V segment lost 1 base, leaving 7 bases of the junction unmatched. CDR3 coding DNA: TGTGCCAGCAGTTTAGGCCATCGGGACAGTTATGGCTACACCTTC. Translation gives CASSLGHRDSYGYTF.

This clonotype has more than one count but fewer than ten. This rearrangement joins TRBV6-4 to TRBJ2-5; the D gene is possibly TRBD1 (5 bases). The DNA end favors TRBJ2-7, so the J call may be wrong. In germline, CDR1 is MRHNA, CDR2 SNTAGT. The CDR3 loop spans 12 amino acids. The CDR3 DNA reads TGTGCCAGCAGGGTACAGGTCTACGAGCAGTACTTC. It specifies CASRVQVYEQYF.